One and the same sample provided the 27 T cell receptor beta chains below, sequenced in a study of beta chain features in type 1 diabetes. What was sequenced were expressed TCRB transcripts, since all of the isolated RNA had been reverse transcribed. Generated by immunoSEQ multiplex PCR, the TCRdb table keeps only in-frame clones and is missing some. In the table there are nearly 250,000 clones, 55% to 70% of which are singletons. Sequencing used naive CD4+ T cells from blood. Source of these receptors: a man aged 30 to 39 in good health.

CDR3 region: CASSPGTLEKLFF. In DNA form, the CDR3 reads TGCGCCAGCAGCCCAGGGACTCTTGAAAAACTGTTTTTT. V is TRBV4-1 and J is TRBJ1-4; possibly TRBD1 for D (5 bases). CDR3 length: 13 residues. The germline V gene encodes CDR1 MGHRA and CDR2 YSYEKL. Trimming took off 4 bases at V and 7 bases at J, with 10 bases between the two ends.

The chain uses TRBV29-1 and TRBJ2-2; D perhaps matches TRBD2 (5 bases). Trimming pared 3 bases from V and 2 bases from J, leaving 10 bases between. The CDR3 has 14 amino acids. The germline V gene encodes CDR1 SQVTM and CDR2 ANQGSEA. The CDR3 reads CSVDAGLNTGELFF. DNA of the CDR3: TGCAGCGTTGACGCGGGTCTAAACACCGGGGAGCTGTTTTTT.

This clone has more than one count but fewer than ten. The rearrangement links TRBV7-2 to TRBJ2-5; 8 nucleotides line up with TRBD2. After removal of 5 bases from V and 5 bases from J, the junction contained 10 bases not matched to a gene. Germline V CDR1 and CDR2: SGHTA, FQGNSA. This CDR3 region has 15 residues. The CDR3 here is CASSLPRGARETQYF. The CDR3 DNA reads as TGTGCCAGCAGCCTACCGCGGGGGGCCCGGGAGACCCAGTACTTC. The full variable domain, completed using reference TRBV7-2 and TRBJ2-5, is GAGVSQSPSNKVTEKGKDVELRCDPISGHTALYWYRQSLGQGLEFLIYFQGNSAPDKSGLPSDRFSAERTGGSVSTLTIQRTQQEDSAVYLCASSLPRGARETQYFGPGTRLLVL.

V usage is TRBV7-8 and J usage is TRBJ2-1, with D perhaps TRBD1 or TRBD2 (5 bases each). The CDR3 extends over 13 amino acids. The ends were cut back, 2 bases at V and 9 bases at J, with 11 bases in the middle. Per germline, CDR1 SGHVS and CDR2 FQNEAQ. This CDR3 reads CASSLSLGAEQFF. The CDR3 DNA is TGTGCCAGCAGCTTATCCCTCGGGGCTGAGCAGTTCTTC.

This chain links TRBV5-4 with TRBJ2-1; TRBD1 agrees at 9 bases. The junction had 4 bases not matched to a gene; V was cut back by 0 bases and J by 6 bases. The CDR3 has 15 residues. Germline V gene lookup returns CDR1 SGHNT and CDR2 YYREEE (reference sequence). The CDR3 loop reads CASSLAQGAFNEQFF. The CDR3 coding sequence is TGTGCCAGCAGCTTGGCACAGGGGGCGTTCAATGAGCAGTTCTTC.

The CDR3: CSVDPPSRGNEQFF. The CDR3 nucleotides read TGCAGCGTTGATCCACCCTCGAGGGGAAATGAGCAGTTCTTC. This chain joins TRBV29-1 and TRBJ2-1; D possibly uses TRBD1 or TRBD2 (5 bases each). CDR3 length: 14 amino acids. V was trimmed by 3 bases and J by 7 bases, leaving 16 bases between them. Germline-derived CDR1 and CDR2 are SQVTM and ANQGSEA.

The chain couples TRBV29-1 to TRBJ2-1, with 14 bases aligning to TRBD2. Per germline, CDR1 SQVTM and CDR2 ANQGSEA. CDR3 size: 17 residues. V shed 2 bases, J shed 6 bases, and the junction held 9 bases outside the gene matches. DNA of the CDR3: TGCAGCGTTGAACTCTTATTCGGACTAGCGGGAGGCAATGAGCAGTTCTTC. This codes for CSVELLFGLAGGNEQFF.

The V gene is TRBV7-2, the J gene TRBJ2-7; TRBD2 aligns across 16 bases. V shed 1 base, J shed 5 bases, and the junction held 11 bases outside the gene matches. This CDR3 spans 19 amino acids. CDR1 and CDR2 (germline): SGHTA, FQGNSA. CDR3 in DNA: TGTGCCAGCAGCTTAGTGTTGGGACTAGCGGGAGGGCCTGGCCACGAGCAGTACTTC. Protein product: CASSLVLGLAGGPGHEQYF.

The chain joins TRBV5-1 to TRBJ2-1; D is undetermined. The CDR3 runs to 14 residues. Per germline, CDR1 SGHRS and CDR2 YFSETQ. The ends were cut back, 3 bases at V and 4 bases at J, with 11 bases in the middle. CDR3 nucleotide sequence: TGCGCCAGCAGCTCAGGACGGCCGTACAATGAGCAGTTCTTC. Protein sequence: CASSSGRPYNEQFF.

The rearrangement links TRBV20-1 to TRBJ1-2; D is undetermined. Trimming removed 5 bases from V and 8 bases from J, with 12 bases in between. Germline V CDR1 and CDR2: DFQATT, SNEGSKA (reference sequence). This CDR3 comprises 11 residues. CDR3 bases: TGCAGTGCTCGCCTCCTGGGAGGCTACACCTTC. Protein: CSARLLGGYTF.

The rearrangement uses TRBV9 and TRBJ2-3, with TRBD2 matching over 10 bases. CDR1 and CDR2 (germline): SGDLS, YYNGEE. This CDR3 spans 16 amino acids. Trimming removed 1 base from V and 7 bases from J; junction bases left unmatched: 9. Here the CDR3 reads CASSVSPGLAPNTQYF. As DNA, the CDR3 is TGTGCCAGCAGCGTATCTCCGGGACTAGCGCCTAATACGCAGTATTTT.

This rearrangement joins TRBV7-9 to TRBJ2-3, with 8 bases lining up with TRBD2. Germline trimming cut 11 bases from V and 1 base from J; bases unmatched to any gene: 8. The CDR3 has 14 residues. Germline V gene lookup returns CDR1 SEHNR and CDR2 FQNEAQ (reference sequence). This chain's CDR3 is CAASPAGGTDTQYF. The CDR3 DNA is TGTGCCGCTAGCCCAGCGGGGGGCACAGATACGCAGTATTTT. Full variable domain (outside the CDR3, taken from reference TRBV7-9 and TRBJ2-3): DTGVSQNPRHKITKRGQNVTFRCDPISEHNRLYWYRQTLGQGPEFLTYFQNEAQLEKSRLLSDRFSAERPKGSFSTLEIQRTEQGDSAMYLCAASPAGGTDTQYFGPGTRLTVL.

About this clone itself: Different DNA sequences within this sample yield the same CDR3. This rearrangement joins TRBV29-1 to TRBJ2-2; weak D call: TRBD2 (5 bases). V lost 4 bases and J lost 2, with 8 bases in between. CDR3 length: 13 residues. Germline V lookup: CDR1 SQVTM, CDR2 ANQGSEA. The CDR3 nucleotides read TGCAGCGTTGGGACTGCTAACACCGGGGAGCTGTTTTTT. Translation: CSVGTANTGELFF.

This chain joins TRBV30 and TRBJ1-2; no definite D call. From germline, CDR1 is GTSNPN and CDR2 SVGIG (reference sequence). This CDR3 region has 12 residues. Trimming took off 0 bases at V and 3 bases at J, with 5 bases between the two ends. CDR3 region: CAWSVLHYGYTF. The CDR3 DNA is TGTGCCTGGAGTGTACTTCACTATGGCTACACCTTC.

The rearrangement uses TRBV7-2 and TRBJ1-5; D is perhaps TRBD1 (6 bases). Trimming left V 3 bases short and J 6 bases short, with 9 bases between. This CDR3 region has 13 residues. Germline values: CDR1 SGHTA, CDR2 FQGNSA. The CDR3 DNA is TGTGCCAGCAGCTTGGGACATGGTCAGCCCCAGCATTTT. Encoded protein: CASSLGHGQPQHF.

This clone is a singleton in its sample. The chain is built from TRBV29-1 and TRBJ1-1; the D is unclear. This CDR3 is built from 11 residues. The germline V gene encodes CDR1 SQVTM and CDR2 ANQGSEA. Trimming pared 6 bases from V and 0 bases from J, leaving 5 bases between. In DNA, the CDR3 is TGCAGCGTCCAACTGAACACTGAAGCTTTCTTT. This translates into CSVQLNTEAFF.

On this clone itself: The identical CDR3 is also encoded by other nucleotide sequences in the sample. The V and J genes are TRBV9 and TRBJ2-1; 10 nucleotides align to TRBD2. The CDR3 runs 15 residues. Per germline, CDR1 SGDLS and CDR2 YYNGEE. With 2 bases clipped from V and 2 bases from J, the junction kept 1 base outside the gene matches. The CDR3 loop is CASSVGLAAYNEQFF. CDR3 coding DNA: TGTGCCAGCAGCGTCGGACTAGCGGCCTACAATGAGCAGTTCTTC.

The chain joins TRBV29-1 to TRBJ2-3; 8 nucleotides match TRBD1. The germline gives CDR1 SQVTM, CDR2 ANQGSEA. The CDR3 runs 14 residues. V lost 6 bases and J lost 2; bases outside the gene matches: 7. CDR3 sequence reads: CSVIRDRNTDTQYF. CDR3 sequence (DNA): TGCAGCGTAATCCGGGACAGGAACACAGATACGCAGTATTTT.

This clone was picked up one time. DNA of the CDR3: TGTGCCAGCAGCGCGAGCTCCTACAATGAGCAGTTCTTC. Encoded protein: CASSASSYNEQFF. This sequence joins TRBV11-2 and TRBJ2-1, with no clear D. The CDR3 consists of 13 residues. Per germline, CDR1 SGHAT and CDR2 FQNNGV. Deletions cut 5 bases from V and 0 bases from J, with 5 bases between.

The chain has TRBV30 and TRBJ2-2; the D is unclear. Germline CDR1 is GTSNPN and CDR2 is SVGIG (reference sequence). The CDR3 runs 13 residues. The V end lost 3 bases, the J end lost 4 bases, and 9 bases lay between the germline ends. This CDR3 is CAWRRQVTGELFF. The CDR3, as DNA: TGTGCCTGGAGGAGACAAGTCACCGGGGAGCTGTTTTTT.

The rearrangement joins TRBV6-5 to TRBJ2-1, with unresolved D. The CDR3 is 11 amino acids. Germline-derived CDR1 and CDR2 are MNHEY and SVGAGI. Trimming pared 5 bases from V and 2 bases from J, leaving 1 base between. The DNA for the CDR3 is TGTGCCAGCAGTACCTACAATGAGCAGTTCTTC. It translates to CASSTYNEQFF.

V usage is TRBV30 and J usage is TRBJ1-6; 10 nucleotides agree with TRBD1. V lost 5 bases, J lost 2 bases, and 0 bases stayed unmatched. CDR3 length: 14 amino acids. Germline V gene data show CDR1 as GTSNPN and CDR2 as SVGIG (reference sequence). The CDR3 coding sequence is TGTGCCTGGGGACAGGGGGCCTATAATTCACCCCTCCACTTT. Its translation: CAWGQGAYNSPLHF.

To note about this clone: The sample contains more than one DNA sequence encoding this CDR3. The gene calls are TRBV30 and TRBJ2-2, with D unresolved. The CDR3 has 12 amino acids. Trimming cost V 2 bases and J 5 bases, with 6 bases left between them. Per germline, CDR1 GTSNPN and CDR2 SVGIG (reference sequence). CDR3 nucleotide sequence: TGTGCCTGGAGTCCCCGGACCGGGGAGCTGTTTTTT. It encodes CAWSPRTGELFF.

Only one count was recorded for this clone. The chain recombines TRBV18 with TRBJ2-7; tentatively, D is TRBD1 (6 bases). Trimming cost V 2 bases and J 0 bases, with 8 bases left between them. The CDR3 is made up of 14 amino acids. Germline V CDR1 and CDR2: KGHSH, LQKENI. The CDR3 sequence: CASSPRQDSYEQYF. The CDR3 DNA sequence: TGTGCCAGCTCACCAAGACAGGACTCCTACGAGCAGTACTTC.

The rearrangement uses TRBV30 and TRBJ2-3; 7 bases align to TRBD1. Trimming cost V 5 bases and J 0 bases; bases outside gene matches: 8. CDR1 and CDR2 from the germline V gene are GTSNPN and SVGIG (reference sequence). The CDR3 sequence is 15 residues long. CDR3 region: CAWSGQATSTDTQYF. The CDR3 DNA follows: TGTGCCTGGTCAGGACAGGCAACTAGCACAGATACGCAGTATTTT.

The chain has TRBV28 and TRBJ2-3, with a tentative D call TRBD1 (6 bases). Germline CDR1 reads MDHEN; CDR2 reads SYDVKM. Trimming pared 6 bases from V and 1 base from J, leaving 8 bases between. CDR3 length equals 13 residues. CDR3 nucleotides: TGTGCCAGCAGGGACAGTGGCACAGATACGCAGTATTTT. This translates into CASRDSGTDTQYF.

This clone was recorded a few times. The J gene is TRBJ2-1, the V gene TRBV29-1; D call uncertain. CDR3 length equals 13 residues. With 7 bases removed from V and 5 bases from J, the gap between germline ends came to 15 bases. CDR1 and CDR2 (germline): SQVTM, ANQGSEA. CDR3 loop: CSGDGLADNEQFF. The CDR3 region has the DNA TGCAGCGGTGACGGCTTAGCCGACAATGAGCAGTTCTTC.